One and the same sample provided the 14 T cell receptor beta chains below, sequenced in a study of molecular identifiers for immune sequencing clone quantification. One entry per CDR3 protein, called by TCRdb with MiXCR from the PCR reads. Of around 460,000 distinct CDR3 sequences listed, around 23% are singletons. The sequenced sample consisted of naive CD8+ T cells from blood, with Jurkat cell RNA spiked in. Indicated subset: FACS-sorted CD8+CD4-CCR7+CD45RA+ naive T cells. The receptors derive from a human donor in good health. Some libraries in this study had Jurkat cell RNA spiked in.

This clonotype was found many times. This chain uses TRBV11-2 with TRBJ1-1; D remains unclear. V lost 5 bases to trimming and J lost 7 bases, with 11 bases between them. This CDR3 is built from 12 residues. Per the germline V gene, CDR1 is SGHAT and CDR2 is FQNNGV. In DNA form, the CDR3 reads TGTGCCAGCAGCGAAACCGGCATTGAAGCTTTCTTT. It specifies CASSETGIEAFF.

Details on this clonotype: A much larger clone sits a single nucleotide away, making a read error possible. This is likely a read error, given that the CDR3 carries no conserved phenylalanine or tryptophan at its end. V usage is TRBV27 and J usage is TRBJ2-7, with unresolved D. The V end lost 8 bases, the J end lost 3 bases, and 14 bases lay between the germline ends. The germline CDR1 and CDR2 sequences are MNHEY and SMNVEV (reference sequence). The CDR3 is 13 residues long. This CDR3 reads CASAITGLYEQYY. Here the CDR3 DNA reads TGTGCCAGCGCCATCACGGGCCTCTACGAGCAGTACTAC.

In its sample, this clonotype was seen many times. The chain recombines TRBV7-9 with TRBJ2-3, with D perhaps TRBD2 (7 bases). This CDR3 spans 16 amino acids. V gave up 6 bases and J gave up 5 bases, with 21 bases separating them. Germline V CDR1 and CDR2: SEHNR, FQNEAQ (reference sequence). Here the CDR3 reads CASRPQVGGRKDTQYF. The DNA for the CDR3 is TGTGCCAGCAGGCCCCAGGTCGGGGGGCGGAAAGATACGCAGTATTTT.

This clonotype was found many times. The chain carries TRBV7-9 and TRBJ2-2, with D possibly matching TRBD2 (5 bases). The CDR3 runs to 14 residues. V gave up 4 bases and J gave up 0 bases, with 6 bases separating them. Per germline, CDR1 SEHNR and CDR2 FQNEAQ (reference sequence). CDR3 nucleotide sequence: TGTGCCAGCAGCTCGGACTCGAACACCGGGGAGCTGTTTTTT. Translation: CASSSDSNTGELFF.

Concerning this clonotype: A junction boundary mismatches the germline segment, possibly from a read error. The chain carries TRBV7-9 and TRBJ2-3; 7 positions match TRBD1. Germline V gives CDR1 SEHNR, CDR2 FQNEAQ (reference sequence). The CDR3 spans 15 residues. CDR3 sequence reads: CVSDWEQGWADTQYF. The CDR3 DNA reads as TGTGTCAGCGATTGGGAACAGGGGTGGGCAGATACGCAGTATTTT.

This clonotype was recorded many times. The rearrangement links TRBV6-5 to TRBJ2-2; D perhaps matches TRBD2 (5 bases). There are 13 residues in the CDR3. Germline-derived CDR1 and CDR2 are MNHEY and SVGAGI. Deletions cut 2 bases from V and 5 bases from J, with 6 bases between. Here the CDR3 DNA reads TGTGCCAGCAGTTACGGGGAGACCGGGGAGCTGTTTTTT. It yields the protein CASSYGETGELFF.

The CDR3 here is CASSLGAGAEAFF. As DNA, the CDR3 is TGTGCCAGCAGCTTAGGTGCAGGGGCTGAAGCTTTCTTT. This sequence joins TRBV11-2 and TRBJ1-1; D is possibly TRBD1 (6 bases). This CDR3 is built from 13 residues. Germline V gene sequence: CDR1 SGHAT, CDR2 FQNNGV. Trimming removed 1 base from V and 6 bases from J, with 9 bases in between.

The J gene is TRBJ1-2, the V gene TRBV3-1; D not certain. This CDR3 contains 13 residues. Germline values: CDR1 LGHDT, CDR2 YNNKEL (reference sequence). V gave up 1 base and J gave up 3 bases, with 6 bases separating them. Here the CDR3 reads CASSQAKDYGYTF. The CDR3, as DNA: TGTGCCAGCAGCCAAGCAAAGGACTATGGCTACACCTTC.

Many counts were recorded for this clonotype. The rearrangement links TRBV7-9 to TRBJ2-4, with a weak D call TRBD2 (7 bases). Per the germline V gene, CDR1 is SEHNR and CDR2 is FQNEAQ (reference sequence). V lost 5 bases and J lost 6, with 11 bases in between. This CDR3 region has 13 residues. The CDR3, as DNA: TGTGCCAGCAGCGGGGGGGCCGTAAACATTCAGTACTTC. Translation: CASSGGAVNIQYF.

Points on this clonotype: The junction differs from germline at one of its ends, possibly a read error. The V call is TRBV29-1, the J call TRBJ2-1; TRBD2 matches at 11 bases. This CDR3 has 16 residues. Germline loops: CDR1 SQVTM, CDR2 ANQGSEA. CDR3 nucleotide sequence: TGCAGCGTTGACCGCACCGGGACTAGCGGATACTATGAGCAGTCCTTC. This sequence encodes CSVDRTGTSGYYEQSF.

For this clonotype: One junction end does not reproduce the germline sequence, and a read error may be involved. The rearrangement joins TRBV6-2 or TRBV6-3 to TRBJ2-7; D is unclear. Germline V gives CDR1 MNHEY, CDR2 SVGEGT. CDR3 length: 15 residues. The CDR3 DNA follows: TGTGCCAGCAGTTACTCATCGGGCCTCCAATACGAGCAGCACTTC. Translation gives CASSYSSGLQYEQHF.

With regard to this clonotype: A junction boundary mismatches the germline segment, possibly from a read error. The rearrangement joins TRBV6-5 to TRBJ2-1, with 7 bases that match TRBD1. Germline V CDR1 and CDR2: MNHEY, SVGAGI. The CDR3 contains 15 residues. The CDR3 nucleotides are TGTGCCAGCAGCCAGACAGGGCCCTGGTACATTGAGCAGTTCTTC. Translation gives CASSQTGPWYIEQFF.

This clonotype was counted between two and nine times. The rearrangement links TRBV7-9 to TRBJ1-4; the D is unclear. V was trimmed by 5 bases and J by 6 bases, leaving 7 bases between them. The CDR3 length is 12 residues. Germline V CDR1 and CDR2: SEHNR, FQNEAQ (reference sequence). The CDR3 here is CASSMGDEKLFF. CDR3 nucleotide sequence: TGTGCCAGCAGCATGGGAGATGAAAAACTGTTTTTT.

The rearrangement joins TRBV13 to TRBJ2-2; TRBD2 aligns across 7 bases. The CDR3 loop spans 13 amino acids. J gave up 2 bases and V 7 bases, and 1 base lay outside the gene matches. Germline lookup yields CDR1 PRHDT and CDR2 FYEKMQ (reference sequence). The CDR3 DNA reads TGTGCCAGCACAGCGGGAAACACCGGGGAGCTGTTTTTT. It yields the protein CASTAGNTGELFF.